This T cell receptor beta chain was obtained from a study of naive and memory T cell subsets. Whole-study findings and limits: Especially in CD8 cells, naive repertoires contained a few larger clonotypes, possibly CD45RA-re-expressing memory cells.

An equimolar mix of two oligonucleotides served as the beta constant-region primer for TRBC1 and TRBC2. Nested alpha and beta constant-region primers with the SP2 primer drove four PCR rounds on ligated cDNA. The cDNA 3' end received a ligated single-stranded oligonucleotide carrying the SP2 primer and a 12-nucleotide UMI. TCRdb re-called the UMI-ligation and nested PCR reads with MiXCR, one entry per CDR3 protein. The sample carries about 150,000 distinct CDR3 sequences, 22% recorded once. Turning to this clonotype: Antigen: not known.

Germline CDR1 and CDR2: SGHKS and YYEKEE (reference sequence). This CDR3 comprises 15 residues. Trimming left V 6 bases short and J 7 bases short, with 17 bases between. This clonotype was sampled from a human donor in good health. V and J are TRBV5-5 and TRBJ1-6; tentatively, D is TRBD1 (6 bases). The sample consisted of naive CD4+ T cells from blood. For the CDR3, the DNA is TGTGCCAGCACCCCGGTGGCAGGGGCAAATTCACCCCTCCACTTT. Translating gives CASTPVAGANSPLHF.